This T cell receptor (beta chain) was identified in a study of T cell responses to AZD1222 COVID-19 vaccine. Study-wide results and caveats: Spike was spanned by vaccine-associated CD4 TCRs, with dominance at 160-218 and 743-854.

CDR1 MDHEN and CDR2 SYDVKM come from the germline V gene. This CDR3 has 14 residues. Deletions cut 4 bases from V and 1 base from J, with 7 bases between. As concerns this clone: What it binds is unknown. This specimen includes other DNA sequences encoding the same CDR3.

Sequenced by immunoSEQ multiplex PCR; TCRdb stores in-frame clones only, minus some. The table includes some 96,000 clones, around 90% detected once. The V gene is TRBV28, the J gene TRBJ2-2; possibly TRBD2 for D (6 bases). Sequencing was performed on peripheral blood, taken on day 0 of AZD1222 vaccination. The origin of this receptor is an adult in good health. DNA of the CDR3: TGTGCCAGCAGTTACGGGGGGAACACCGGGGAGCTGTTTTTT. Translation: CASSYGGNTGELFF. The variable domain in full, completed from reference TRBV28 and TRBJ2-2, reads DVKVTQSSRYLVKRTGEKVFLECVQDMDHENMFWYRQDPGLGLRLIYFSYDVKMKEKGDIPEGYSVSREKKERFSLILESASTNQTSMYLCASSYGGNTGELFFGEGSRLTVL.